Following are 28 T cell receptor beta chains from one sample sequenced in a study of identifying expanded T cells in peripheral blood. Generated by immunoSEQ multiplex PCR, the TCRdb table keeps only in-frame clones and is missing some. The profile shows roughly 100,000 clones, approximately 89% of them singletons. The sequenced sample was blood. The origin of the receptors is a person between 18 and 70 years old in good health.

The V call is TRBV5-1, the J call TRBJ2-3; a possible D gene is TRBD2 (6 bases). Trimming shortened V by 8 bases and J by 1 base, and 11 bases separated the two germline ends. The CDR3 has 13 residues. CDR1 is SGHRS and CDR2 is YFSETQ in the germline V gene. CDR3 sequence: CASGGAGTDTQYF. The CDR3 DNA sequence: TGCGCCAGTGGCGGGGCTGGCACAGATACGCAGTATTTT.

CDR3 sequence reads: CASSPQGPLYEQYF. The CDR3, as DNA: TGTGCCAGCAGTCCACAGGGCCCCCTCTACGAGCAGTACTTC. The chain combines TRBV28 with TRBJ2-7; D perhaps matches TRBD1 (6 bases). V lost 5 bases and J lost 3, with 14 bases in between. The CDR3 spans 14 residues. CDR1 is MDHEN, CDR2 SYDVKM, per germline. Combining the CDR3 with reference TRBV28 and TRBJ2-7 gives the whole variable domain DVKVTQSSRYLVKRTGEKVFLECVQDMDHENMFWYRQDPGLGLRLIYFSYDVKMKEKGDIPEGYSVSREKKERFSLILESASTNQTSMYLCASSPQGPLYEQYFGPGTRLTVT.

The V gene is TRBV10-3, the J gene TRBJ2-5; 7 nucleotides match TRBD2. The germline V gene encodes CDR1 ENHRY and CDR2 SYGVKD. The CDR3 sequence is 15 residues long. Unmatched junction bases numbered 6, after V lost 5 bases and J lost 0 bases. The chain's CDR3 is CAISRASGDQETQYF. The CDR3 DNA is TGTGCCATCAGTAGGGCTAGCGGAGACCAAGAGACCCAGTACTTC.

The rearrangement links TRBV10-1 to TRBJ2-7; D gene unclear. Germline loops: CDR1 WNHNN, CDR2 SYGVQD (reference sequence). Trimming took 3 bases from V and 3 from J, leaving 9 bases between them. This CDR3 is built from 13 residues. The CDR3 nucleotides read TGCGCCAGCAGTGAAAACCCTAGCTACGAGCAGTACTTC. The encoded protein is CASSENPSYEQYF.

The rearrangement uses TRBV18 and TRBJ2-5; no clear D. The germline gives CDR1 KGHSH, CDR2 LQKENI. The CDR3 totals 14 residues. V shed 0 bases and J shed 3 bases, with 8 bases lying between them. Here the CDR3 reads CASSPPLGKETQYF. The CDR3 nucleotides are TGTGCCAGCTCACCACCTTTAGGGAAAGAGACCCAGTACTTC. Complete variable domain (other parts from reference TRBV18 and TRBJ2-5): NAGVMQNPRHLVRRRGQEARLRCSPMKGHSHVYWYRQLPEEGLKFMVYLQKENIIDESGMPKERFSAEFPKEGPSILRIQQVVRGDSAAYFCASSPPLGKETQYFGPGTRLLVL.

CDR3 residues: CARSLASRSNTGELFF. The CDR3 nucleotides are TGTGCCAGAAGCTTGGCTAGTCGCTCGAACACCGGGGAGCTGTTTTTT. V usage is TRBV5-3 and J usage is TRBJ2-2; D is uncertain. TRBV5-3 is an ORF; its function is uncertain. The CDR3 runs to 16 residues. Trimming removed 0 bases at V and 0 bases at J, with 9 bases between.

The CDR3 DNA is TGTGCCAGCAGGGCCCCGTGGGTGAACACTGAAGCTTTCTTT. This sequence encodes CASRAPWVNTEAFF. The chain is built from TRBV6-4 and TRBJ1-1, with D uncertain. The CDR3 runs to 14 residues. Looked up from germline, CDR1 is MRHNA and CDR2 is SNTAGT. V was pared by 6 bases and J by 0 bases, with 11 bases between.

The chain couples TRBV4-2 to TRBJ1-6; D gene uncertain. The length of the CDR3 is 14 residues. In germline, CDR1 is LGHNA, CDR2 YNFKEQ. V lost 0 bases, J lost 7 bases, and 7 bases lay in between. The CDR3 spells CASSQDLGNSPLHF. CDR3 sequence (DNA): TGTGCCAGCAGCCAAGATCTAGGCAATTCACCCCTCCACTTT.

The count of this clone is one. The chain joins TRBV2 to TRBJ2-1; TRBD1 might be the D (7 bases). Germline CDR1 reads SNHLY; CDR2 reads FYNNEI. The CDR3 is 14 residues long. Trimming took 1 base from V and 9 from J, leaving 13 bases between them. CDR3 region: CASSEGARGVEQFF. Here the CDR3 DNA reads TGTGCCAGCAGTGAAGGAGCCAGGGGGGTTGAGCAGTTCTTC.

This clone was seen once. The CDR3 coding sequence is TGTGCCAGCAGCTCGAAGGGGTCTGGCTACACCTTC. Protein product: CASSSKGSGYTF. The chain uses TRBV5-6 and TRBJ1-2, with D possibly TRBD1 on 5 matching bases. The CDR3 loop spans 12 amino acids. The V gene lost 3 bases and the J gene lost 7 bases, with 10 bases spanning the gap. From germline, CDR1 is SGHDT and CDR2 YYEEEE.

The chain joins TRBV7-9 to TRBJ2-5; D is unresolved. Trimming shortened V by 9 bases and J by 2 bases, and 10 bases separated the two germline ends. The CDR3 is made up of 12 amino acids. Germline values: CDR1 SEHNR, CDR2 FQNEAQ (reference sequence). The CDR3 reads CASARRQETQYF. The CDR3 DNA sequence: TGTGCCAGTGCGCGGCGGCAAGAGACCCAGTACTTC.

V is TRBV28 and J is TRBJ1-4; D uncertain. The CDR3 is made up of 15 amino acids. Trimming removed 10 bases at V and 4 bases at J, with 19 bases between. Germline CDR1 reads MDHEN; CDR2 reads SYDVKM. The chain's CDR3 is CATERGRISNEKLFF. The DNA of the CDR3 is TGTGCCACCGAGCGTGGACGGATAAGTAATGAAAAACTGTTTTTT.

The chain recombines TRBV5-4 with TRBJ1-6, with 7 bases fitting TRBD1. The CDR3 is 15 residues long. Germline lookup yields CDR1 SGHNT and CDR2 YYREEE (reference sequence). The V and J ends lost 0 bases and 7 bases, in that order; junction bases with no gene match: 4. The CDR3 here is CASSLEGTANSPLHF. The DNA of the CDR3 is TGTGCCAGCAGCTTGGAAGGGACAGCCAATTCACCCCTCCACTTT. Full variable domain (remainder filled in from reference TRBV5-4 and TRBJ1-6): ETGVTQSPTHLIKTRGQQVTLRCSSQSGHNTVSWYQQALGQGPQFIFQYYREEENGRGNFPPRFSGLQFPNYSSELNVNALELDDSALYLCASSLEGTANSPLHFGNGTRLTVT.

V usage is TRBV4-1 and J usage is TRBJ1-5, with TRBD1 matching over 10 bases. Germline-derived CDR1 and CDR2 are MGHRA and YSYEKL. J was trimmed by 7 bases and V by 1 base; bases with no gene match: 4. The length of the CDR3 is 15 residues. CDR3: CASSQGQGAEQPQHF. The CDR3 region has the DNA TGCGCCAGCAGCCAAGGACAGGGGGCAGAACAGCCCCAGCATTTT.

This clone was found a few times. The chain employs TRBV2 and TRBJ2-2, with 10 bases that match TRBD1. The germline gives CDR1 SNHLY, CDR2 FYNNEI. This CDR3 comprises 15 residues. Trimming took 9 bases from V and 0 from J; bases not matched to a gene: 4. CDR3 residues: CARQTGGANTGELFF. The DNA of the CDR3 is TGTGCCAGACAGACAGGGGGCGCGAACACCGGGGAGCTGTTTTTT.

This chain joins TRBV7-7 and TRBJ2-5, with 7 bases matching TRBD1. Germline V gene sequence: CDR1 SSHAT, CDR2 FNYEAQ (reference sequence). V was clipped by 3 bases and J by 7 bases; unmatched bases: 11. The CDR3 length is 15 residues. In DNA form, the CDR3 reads TGTGCCAGCAGCTTGCATAACCGGGACAGTGGGACCCAGTACTTC. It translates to CASSLHNRDSGTQYF.

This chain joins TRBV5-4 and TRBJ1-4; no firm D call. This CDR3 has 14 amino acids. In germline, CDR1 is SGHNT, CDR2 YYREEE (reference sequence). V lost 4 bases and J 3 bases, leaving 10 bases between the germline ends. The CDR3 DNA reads TGTGCCAGCAGCGCGGACGGACCTAATGAAAAACTGTTTTTT. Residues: CASSADGPNEKLFF.

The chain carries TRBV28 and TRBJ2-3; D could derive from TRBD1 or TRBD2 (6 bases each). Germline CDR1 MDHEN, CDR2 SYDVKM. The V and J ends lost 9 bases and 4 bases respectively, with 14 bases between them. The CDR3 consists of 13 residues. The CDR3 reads CASNLGGPDTQYF. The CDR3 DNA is TGTGCCAGTAACCTAGGGGGGCCAGATACGCAGTATTTT.

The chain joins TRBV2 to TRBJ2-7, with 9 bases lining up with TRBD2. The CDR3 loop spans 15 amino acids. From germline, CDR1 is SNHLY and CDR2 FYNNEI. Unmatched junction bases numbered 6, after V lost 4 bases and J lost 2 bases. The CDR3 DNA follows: TGTGCCAGCAGTGCGCCTCTAGCGGGGACCTACGAGCAGTACTTC. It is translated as CASSAPLAGTYEQYF.

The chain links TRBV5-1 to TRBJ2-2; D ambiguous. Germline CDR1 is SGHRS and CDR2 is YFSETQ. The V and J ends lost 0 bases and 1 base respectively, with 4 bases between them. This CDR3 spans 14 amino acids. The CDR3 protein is CASSLARNTGELFF. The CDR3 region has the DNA TGCGCCAGCAGCTTGGCTCGGAACACCGGGGAGCTGTTTTTT.

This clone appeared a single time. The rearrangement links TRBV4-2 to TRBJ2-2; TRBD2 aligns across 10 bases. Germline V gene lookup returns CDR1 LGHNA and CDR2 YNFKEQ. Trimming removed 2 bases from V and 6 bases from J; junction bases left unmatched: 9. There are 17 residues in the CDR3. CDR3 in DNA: TGTGCCAGCAGCCAACATTTCGGGACTAGCGTTCCCGGGGAGCTGTTTTTT. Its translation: CASSQHFGTSVPGELFF.

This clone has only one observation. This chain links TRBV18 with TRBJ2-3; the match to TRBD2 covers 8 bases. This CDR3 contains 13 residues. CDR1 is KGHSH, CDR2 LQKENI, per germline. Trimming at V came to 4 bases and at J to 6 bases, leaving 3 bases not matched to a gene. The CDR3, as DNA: TGTGCCAGCTCACTAGCGGGGAAGGATACGCAGTATTTT. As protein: CASSLAGKDTQYF.

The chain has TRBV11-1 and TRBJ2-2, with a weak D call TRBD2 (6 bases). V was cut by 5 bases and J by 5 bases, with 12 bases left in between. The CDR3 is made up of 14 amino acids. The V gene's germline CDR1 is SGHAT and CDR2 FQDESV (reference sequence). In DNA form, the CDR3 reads TGTGCCAGCAGCGGGACTTTAAAAACCGGGGAGCTGTTTTTT. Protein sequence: CASSGTLKTGELFF.

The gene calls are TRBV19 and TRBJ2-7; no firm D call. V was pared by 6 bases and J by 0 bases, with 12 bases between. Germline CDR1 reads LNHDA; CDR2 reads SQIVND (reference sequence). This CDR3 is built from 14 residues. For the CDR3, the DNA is TGTGCCAGTAGAAGGATCGCTAGCTCCTACGAGCAGTACTTC. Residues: CASRRIASSYEQYF.

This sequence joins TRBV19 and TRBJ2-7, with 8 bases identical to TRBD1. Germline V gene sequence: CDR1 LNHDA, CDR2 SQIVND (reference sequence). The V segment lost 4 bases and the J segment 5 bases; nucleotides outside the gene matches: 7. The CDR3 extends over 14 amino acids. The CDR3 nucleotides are TGTGCCAGTAGTAAAGCCGGGACAGGACACGAGCAGTACTTC. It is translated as CASSKAGTGHEQYF.

The CDR3 sequence: CASSHHRGLPASGNTIYF. In nucleotides, the CDR3 is TGTGCCAGCAGCCACCACCGGGGCCTACCCGCCTCTGGAAACACCATATATTTT. The genes are TRBV7-7 and TRBJ1-3; TRBD1 might be the D (5 bases). The CDR3 contains 18 residues. V lost 5 bases and J 0 bases, leaving 20 bases between the germline ends. Germline V gene lookup returns CDR1 SSHAT and CDR2 FNYEAQ (reference sequence).

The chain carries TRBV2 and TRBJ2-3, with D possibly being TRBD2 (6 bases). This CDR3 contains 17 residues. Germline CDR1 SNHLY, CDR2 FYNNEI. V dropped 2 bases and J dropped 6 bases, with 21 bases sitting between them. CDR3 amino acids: CASSEFGGSVSGDTQYF. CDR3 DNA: TGTGCCAGCAGTGAATTCGGCGGATCAGTGAGCGGGGATACGCAGTATTTT.

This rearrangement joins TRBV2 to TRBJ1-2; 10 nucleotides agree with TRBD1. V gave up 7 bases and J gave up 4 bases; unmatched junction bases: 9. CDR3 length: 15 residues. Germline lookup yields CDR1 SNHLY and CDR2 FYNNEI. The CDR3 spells CASTSGTGESYGYTF. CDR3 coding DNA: TGTGCCAGCACCAGTGGGACAGGGGAGTCCTATGGCTACACCTTC.